This T cell receptor (beta chain) is drawn from a study of beta chain features in type 1 diabetes. Study conclusions and caveats: Across all four CD4+ subsets, people with type 1 diabetes showed modestly shorter TCRB CDR3s.

Since all of the isolated RNA was reverse transcribed, expressed TCRB transcripts were what got sequenced. Measured with immunoSEQ multiplex PCR; TCRdb has only the in-frame clones, and not every one. The sample lists approximately 160,000 clones; 10% were seen once. About this clone: Its specificity is unknown. This sample also contains other DNA sequences that code for the same CDR3.

The sequence was obtained from a man in his thirties or forties with type 1 diabetes. Source material: central memory CD4+ T cells from blood.

In nucleotides, the CDR3 is TGTGCCAGCAGCCCGTACAATGAGCAGTTCTTC. The encoded protein is CASSPYNEQFF. The genes are TRBV7-9 and TRBJ2-1; D not certain. The ends were cut back, 5 bases at V and 4 bases at J, with 3 bases in the middle. CDR3 length: 11 residues. CDR1 SEHNR and CDR2 FQNEAQ come from the germline V gene (reference sequence).